This T cell receptor beta chain was sequenced in a study of cytomegalovirus exposure and HLA in healthy donors. The PCR ran on 60 Vbeta and 13 Jbeta primers. Repertoires were generated with immunoSEQ multiplex PCR, while TCRdb's copy carries only in-frame clones and drops some. This table has about 190,000 clones, 60% to 80% appearing once. This clone was counted a few times. Its antigen is as yet unknown. The study, taken as a whole, reports: It was in a later analysis that TCR association rates were seen to vary by HLA locus, highest for DRB1 and lowest for HLA-C. Information on immune exposure was restricted to one variable (CMV serostatus).

The CDR3 totals 16 residues. CDR1 is SGHDT, CDR2 YYEEEE, per germline. Trimming left V 4 bases short and J 5 bases short, with 21 bases between. The source material was PBMCs. This sequence was found in a woman aged 25 to 45 in good health and CMV-seropositive. The genes are TRBV5-6 and TRBJ2-5; TRBD2 is a possible D gene (7 bases). This CDR3 is CASSQGGGGRAETQYF. CDR3 coding DNA: TGTGCCAGCAGCCAGGGAGGGGGGGGCCGAGCCGAGACCCAGTACTTC. The variable domain in full, with the rest retrieved from reference TRBV5-6 and TRBJ2-5, is DAGVTQSPTHLIKTRGQQVTLRCSPKSGHDTVSWYQQALGQGPQFIFQYYEEEERQRGNFPDRFSGHQFPNYSSELNVNALLLGDSALYLCASSQGGGGRAETQYFGPGTRLLVL.